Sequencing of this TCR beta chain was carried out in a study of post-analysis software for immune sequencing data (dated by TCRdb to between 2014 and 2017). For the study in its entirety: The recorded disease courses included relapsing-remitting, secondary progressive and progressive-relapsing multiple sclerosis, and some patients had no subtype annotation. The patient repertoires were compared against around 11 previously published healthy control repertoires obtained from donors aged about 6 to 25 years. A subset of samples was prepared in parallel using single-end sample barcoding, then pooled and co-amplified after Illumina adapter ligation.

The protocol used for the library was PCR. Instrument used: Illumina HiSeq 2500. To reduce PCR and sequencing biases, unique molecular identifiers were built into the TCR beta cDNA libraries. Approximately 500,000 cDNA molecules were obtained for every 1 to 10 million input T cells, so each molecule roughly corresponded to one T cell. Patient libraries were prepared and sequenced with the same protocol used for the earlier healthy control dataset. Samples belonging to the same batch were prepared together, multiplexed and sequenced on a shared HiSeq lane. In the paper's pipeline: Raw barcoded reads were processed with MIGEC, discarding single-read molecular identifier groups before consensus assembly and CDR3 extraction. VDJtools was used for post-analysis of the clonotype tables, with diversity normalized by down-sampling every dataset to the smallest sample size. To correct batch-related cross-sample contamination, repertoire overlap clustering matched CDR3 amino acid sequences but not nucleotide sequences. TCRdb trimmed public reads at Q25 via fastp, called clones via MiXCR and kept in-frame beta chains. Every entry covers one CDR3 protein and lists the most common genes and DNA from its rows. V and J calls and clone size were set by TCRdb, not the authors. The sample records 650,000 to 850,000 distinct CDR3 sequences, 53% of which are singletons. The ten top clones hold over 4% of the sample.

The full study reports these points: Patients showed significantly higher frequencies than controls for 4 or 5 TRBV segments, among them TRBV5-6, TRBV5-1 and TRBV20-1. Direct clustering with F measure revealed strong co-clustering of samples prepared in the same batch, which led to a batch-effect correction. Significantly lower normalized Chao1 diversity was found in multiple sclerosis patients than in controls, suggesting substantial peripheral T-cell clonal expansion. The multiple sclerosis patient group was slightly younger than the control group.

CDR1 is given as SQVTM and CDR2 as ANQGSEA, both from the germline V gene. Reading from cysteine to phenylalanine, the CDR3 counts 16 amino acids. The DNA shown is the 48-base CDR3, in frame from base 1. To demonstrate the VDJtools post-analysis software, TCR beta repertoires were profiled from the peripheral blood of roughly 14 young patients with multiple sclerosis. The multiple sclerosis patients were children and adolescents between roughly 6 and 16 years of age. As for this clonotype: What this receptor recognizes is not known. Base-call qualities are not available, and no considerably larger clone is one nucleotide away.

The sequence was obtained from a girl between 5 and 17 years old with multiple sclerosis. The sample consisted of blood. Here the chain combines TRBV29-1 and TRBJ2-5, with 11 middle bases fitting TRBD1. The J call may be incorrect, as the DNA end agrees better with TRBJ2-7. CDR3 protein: CSVEYRGTGGGNEQYF. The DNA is TGCAGCGTTGAATACCGGGGGACAGGGGGGGGAAACGAGCAGTACTTC.